This T cell receptor (beta chain) was sequenced during a study of STAT3 mutations in large granular lymphocyte leukemia (dated 2019 in TCRdb). Background for the entire study: About half of the T-LGLL patients who underwent longitudinal sequencing carried canonical activating STAT3 mutations. Over half of the T-LGLL patients were given one or more immunosuppressive therapy regimens, and approximately 36% of the treated patients had a hematologic response. To reconstruct clonal hierarchy and dynamics, serial deep sequencing of TCRbeta CDR3 and STAT3 was performed in patients with T-cell large granular lymphocyte leukemia. From an initial cohort of 207 LGL patients, approximately 17 representative T-LGLL cases were selected for longitudinal TCRbeta and STAT3 sequencing. As controls within the study, a couple of patients with natural killer LGL leukemia were also sequenced longitudinally. Patients were sequenced at around 4 time points on average, with the number of samplings per patient ranging from 2 to 8.

As for this clone: This receptor's antigen is unknown. No base quality information exists; no much larger clone differs at one position.

V trim: 4 bases; J trim: 7 bases; unmatched bases: 4. The CDR3 starts with the cysteine, ends with the phenylalanine, and has 14 residues. The sequence is cut down to CDR3 DNA, 42 bases in frame from base 1. The germline V gene supplies CDR1 SQVTM and CDR2 ANQGSEA. The same DNA, extracted from blood mononuclear cells, served for both TCR sequencing and STAT3 sequencing. TCRbeta libraries were sequenced on an Illumina MiSeq, averaging around 38,000 productive templates per sample. The immunoSEQ assay, which uses multiplex PCR amplification, was used to generate TCRbeta CDR3 libraries. As for the authors' bioinformatics: Repertoire diversity was calculated as previously defined, with values near 0 taken to indicate extremely monoclonal samples. TCRdb mirrors the immuneACCESS table, restricted to in-frame sequences. Some clones are absent from its copies; in checked studies, under half trace to an unresolved V gene, and the reason for the others is unknown. The D gene and trimming were derived from the DNA, and the V and J assignments and clone size from that table. The sample contains some 13,000 clones, about 88% of them found a single time. Jointly, the top ten make up roughly an eighth of the sample.

What the study reported, not specific to this receptor: Since codominant clonotypes persisted in some patients, a small but highly pathogenic clone may have gone undetected. Because no samples were available when a clone first appeared, clonal expansion had to be inferred from samplings taken at other points. In 6 of 18 patients, TCR clonotype switching occurred after therapy, and every newly emerging clone was STAT3 wild type. Variable intervals between samplings and differing treatment regimens complicated linking therapy response to changes in TCR clonal burden. At least one immunodominant TCRbeta clonotype was identified in every T-LGLL patient, and multiple immunodominant subclonotypes were identified in about half of the T-LGLL patients. The burden of the dominant TCR clone was higher than the STAT3 mutant burden in several patients, which suggests that the STAT3 mutation arose secondarily inside a clone that had already expanded.

The clonotype originates from a human donor with T large granular lymphocyte leukemia. Some clones in this sample may be carry-over from other donors' samples. Input material: PBMCs. Recombination joined TRBV29-1 with TRBJ2-1; TRBD2 lines up with 13 middle nucleotides. The CDR3 is CSVVGTSGANEQFF. The bases are TGCAGCGTTGTGGGGACTAGCGGGGCAAATGAGCAGTTCTTC.